This TCR beta chain is drawn from a study of shared clonotypes between healthy human individuals. Study-level points and caveats: For sorted subsets, rarefaction showed incomplete sequencing despite large depth. Against clonotypes common to all four donors, non-shared ones had lower generation probabilities. For naive CD4 cells, around 5.1% of clonotypes were shared across a few donors.

The CDR3 covers 17 residues. V shed 4 bases and J shed 1 base, with 17 bases lying between them. Per germline, CDR1 SGHAT and CDR2 FQNNGV. Regarding this clone: The antigen remains unidentified.

Together with CD45RO+ cells, CCR7-negative CD45RA+ TemRA cells were included in CD8 memory. This table comes from immunoSEQ multiplex PCR, and its TCRdb copy is limited to in-frame clones, with some not included. The table lists 650,000 to 700,000 clones, roughly 87% of them singletons, with 30% to 40% in the top ten. V usage is TRBV11-2 and J usage is TRBJ2-4, with D perhaps matching TRBD1 (6 bases). Material: memory CD8+ T cells from PBMCs. The subset was: CD45RO+ cells pooled with CCR7-negative TemRA cells. The source is a man younger than 35 in good health. Some clones in this sample may be carry-over from other donors' samples. CDR3 coding DNA: TGTGCCAGCAGCTCTTCCGGGACATCAAGGGCCAAAAACATTCAGTACTTC. Translating it yields CASSSSGTSRAKNIQYF.